This T cell receptor (beta chain) was identified during a study of HIV-infected patients and healthy controls. Findings and caveats of the study: Donor HLA types were not determined in the study.

cDNA was made from roughly 500 ng RNA using alpha and beta constant primers. Each of the alpha and beta chains got its own library through chain-specific third strand synthesis with indices. One entry per CDR3 protein results from TCRdb running MiXCR on the 5' RACE reads. The sample includes some 4,000 distinct CDR3 sequences, 13% of them seen just once. The germline gives CDR1 MNHEY, CDR2 SMNVEV (reference sequence). V was cut by 3 bases and J by 9 bases, with 12 bases left in between. The CDR3 is made up of 14 amino acids. No cell fractionation was done, so the repertoire covers all unsorted peripheral blood T cells. By sample share, this clonotype is medium-sized. Its antigen is not identified.

This chain connects TRBV27 to TRBJ1-6, with D possibly matching TRBD1 (5 bases). This TCR was sampled from an adult with HIV infection. Sequences were derived from blood, sampled before antiretroviral therapy. CDR3 region: CASSFQGPSSPLHF. As DNA, the CDR3 is TGTGCCAGCAGTTTCCAGGGACCTAGTTCACCCCTCCACTTT.